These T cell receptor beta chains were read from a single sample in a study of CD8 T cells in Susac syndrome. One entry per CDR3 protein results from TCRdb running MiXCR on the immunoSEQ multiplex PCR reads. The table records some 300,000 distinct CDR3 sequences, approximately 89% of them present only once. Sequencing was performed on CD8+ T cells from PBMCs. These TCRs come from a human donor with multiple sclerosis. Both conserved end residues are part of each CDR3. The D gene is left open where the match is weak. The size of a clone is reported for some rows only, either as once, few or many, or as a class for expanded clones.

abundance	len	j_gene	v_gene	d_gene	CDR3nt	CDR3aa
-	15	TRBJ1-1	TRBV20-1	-	TGCAGTGCTAGGGGCCCTGACAGTATATGGGGGGAAGCTTTCTTT	CSARGPDSIWGEAFF
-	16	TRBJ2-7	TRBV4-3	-	TGCGCCAGCAGCCCAAACTGGGGCAGTAGGTTCGCCGAGCAGTACTTC	CASSPNWGSRFAEQYF
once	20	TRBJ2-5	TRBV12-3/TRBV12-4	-	TGTGCCAGCAGAGAAGTCCCGGGGGGCGGCGGGGGATCACGAGCAGAGACCCAGTACTTC	CASREVPGGGGGSRAETQYF
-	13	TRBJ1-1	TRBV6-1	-	TGTGCCAGCAGTGGCCGGGACCTCCCAAAAGCTTTCTTT	CASSGRDLPKAFF
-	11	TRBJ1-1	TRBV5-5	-	TGTGCCAGTGGGCCCCATTCGGATCTATTCTTT	CASGPHSDLFF
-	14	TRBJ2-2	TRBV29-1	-	TGCAGCGTTGAAGGGACCTCAAACACCGGGGAGCTGTTTTTT	CSVEGTSNTGELFF
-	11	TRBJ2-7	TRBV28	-	TGTGCCAGCTGCGGACGCGCGCAGCAGTACTTC	CASCGRAQQYF
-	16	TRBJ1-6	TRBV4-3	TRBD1	TGCGCCAGCAGCCAAGATCCAGGGACAGGTGCCTCACCCCTCCACTTT	CASSQDPGTGASPLHF
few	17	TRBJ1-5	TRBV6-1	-	TGTGCCAGCAGCCCTCTCACTCCAGGAGGGTTCGATCAGCCCCAGCATTTT	CASSPLTPGGFDQPQHF
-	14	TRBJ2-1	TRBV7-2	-	TGTGCCAGCAGCTTAGGGGGCAGGGCCAATGAGCAGTTCTTC	CASSLGGRANEQFF
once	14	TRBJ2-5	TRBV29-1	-	TGCAGCGGAACCGGACGGGGGCTGAGGGAGACCCAGTACTTC	CSGTGRGLRETQYF
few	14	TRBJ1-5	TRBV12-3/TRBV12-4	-	TGTGCCAGCAGTCCCGACGGCCGCAATCAGCCCCAGCATTTT	CASSPDGRNQPQHF
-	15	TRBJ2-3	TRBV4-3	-	TGCGCCAGCAGCCAACTTCAGCAAGGCGCAGATACGCAGTATTTT	CASSQLQQGADTQYF
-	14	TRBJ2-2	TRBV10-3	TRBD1	TGTGCCATCAGTGGATACAGGGGTGCCGGGGAGCTGTTTTTT	CAISGYRGAGELFF
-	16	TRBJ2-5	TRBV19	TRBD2	TGTGCCAGTAGTATCTGGGGCGGGAGTAGTCAAGAGACCCAGTACTTC	CASSIWGGSSQETQYF
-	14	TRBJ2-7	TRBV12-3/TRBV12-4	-	TGTGCCAGCAGTTTAGAAGGAGGCGGCTACGAGCAGTACTTC	CASSLEGGGYEQYF
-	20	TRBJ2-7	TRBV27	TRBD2	TGTGCCAGCAGTGCTAAGGGGGGACTAGCGGGATATCCCCTGCCCTACGAGCAGTACTTC	CASSAKGGLAGYPLPYEQYF
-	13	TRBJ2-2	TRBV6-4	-	TGTGCCAGCAGTGCGAAAGGGACCGGGGAGCTGTTTTTT	CASSAKGTGELFF
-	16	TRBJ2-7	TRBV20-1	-	TGCAGTGCTAGGGACACAGGGTTGGGGATATTGTACGAGCAGTACTTC	CSARDTGLGILYEQYF